This TCR beta chain is drawn from a study of control samples from healthy donors and cancer patients. This CDR3 spans 11 amino acids. CDR1 SGHVS and CDR2 FQNEAQ come from the germline V gene. The ends lost 5 bases at V and 12 bases at J; junction bases unmatched: 4. Sequencing was performed with immunoSEQ multiplex PCR; in TCRdb, only in-frame clones are kept and a portion is missing. The sample lists around 170,000 clones, roughly 90% occurring once. V gene TRBV7-8 combines with J gene TRBJ2-1, with 7 positions matching TRBD2. This clonotype was sampled from a woman in her forties or fifties in good health. The sample comprised blood. The CDR3 coding sequence is TGTGCCAGCAGCCTACGGGAGGTGCAGTTCTTC. It is translated as CASSLREVQFF. Drawing the rest from reference TRBV7-8 and TRBJ2-1, the complete variable domain is GAGVSQSPRYKVAKRGQDVALRCDPISGHVSLFWYQQALGQGPEFLTYFQNEAQLDKSGLPSDRFFAERPEGSVSTLKIQRTQQEDSAVYLCASSLREVQFFGPGTRLTVL.